This T cell receptor (beta chain) was recorded in a study of metastatic and nonmetastatic thyroid tumors. Thyroid surgery was preceded by no treatment in any patient. Germline CDR1 reads MNHNS; CDR2 reads SASEGT. CDR3 length: 15 residues. J was trimmed by 4 bases and V by 5 bases; bases with no gene match: 6. With MiXCR, TCRdb reprocessed the PCR reads. Among roughly 20,000 clones, 36% were seen once, and the ten largest hold over 25%. The source is a female donor with papillary thyroid cancer or a benign thyroid nodule (not recorded which). Some clones in this sample may be carry-over from other donors' samples. The source material was tumor tissue. V usage is TRBV6-1 and J usage is TRBJ2-7; 12 bases line up with TRBD2. The CDR3 bases are TGTGCCAGCAGTTCGACTAGCGGGGGAGGTTACGAGCAGTACTTC. Translating it yields CASSSTSGGGYEQYF.